This entry is about one T cell receptor (beta chain). Its specificity is unknown. These data originate in a study of cytomegalovirus exposure and HLA in healthy donors. The PCR had 60 Vbeta and 13 Jbeta primers. Assay: immunoSEQ multiplex PCR; the TCRdb copy retains only in-frame clones and omits some. The repertoire has fewer than 200,000 clones, more than 70% of them found once; the top ten carry less than 2%. Notes on the study in general: TRBV6-2, TRBV6-3 and some other V segments were unresolvable in 87-base-pair reads. A later analysis linked a missense variant in DCLRE1C to the trimming of TCR beta V and J genes. It was confirmed in vitro that a few of the CMV-associated chains were specific for CMV antigens. Across donors, sequencing depth was assumed by presence/absence analyses to be roughly uniform.

Germline V gives CDR1 SGHDN, CDR2 FVKESK. This CDR3 region has 16 residues. V was cut by 1 base and J by 7 bases, with 16 bases left in between. Sequences were obtained from PBMCs. The sequence was obtained from a man in his forties in good health and CMV-seropositive. The chain recombines TRBV14 with TRBJ1-4, with a weak D call TRBD1 (5 bases). The CDR3 sequence: CASSQGAGRVGEKLFF. In nucleotides, the CDR3 is TGTGCCAGCAGCCAAGGAGCAGGGAGGGTTGGTGAAAAACTGTTTTTT.